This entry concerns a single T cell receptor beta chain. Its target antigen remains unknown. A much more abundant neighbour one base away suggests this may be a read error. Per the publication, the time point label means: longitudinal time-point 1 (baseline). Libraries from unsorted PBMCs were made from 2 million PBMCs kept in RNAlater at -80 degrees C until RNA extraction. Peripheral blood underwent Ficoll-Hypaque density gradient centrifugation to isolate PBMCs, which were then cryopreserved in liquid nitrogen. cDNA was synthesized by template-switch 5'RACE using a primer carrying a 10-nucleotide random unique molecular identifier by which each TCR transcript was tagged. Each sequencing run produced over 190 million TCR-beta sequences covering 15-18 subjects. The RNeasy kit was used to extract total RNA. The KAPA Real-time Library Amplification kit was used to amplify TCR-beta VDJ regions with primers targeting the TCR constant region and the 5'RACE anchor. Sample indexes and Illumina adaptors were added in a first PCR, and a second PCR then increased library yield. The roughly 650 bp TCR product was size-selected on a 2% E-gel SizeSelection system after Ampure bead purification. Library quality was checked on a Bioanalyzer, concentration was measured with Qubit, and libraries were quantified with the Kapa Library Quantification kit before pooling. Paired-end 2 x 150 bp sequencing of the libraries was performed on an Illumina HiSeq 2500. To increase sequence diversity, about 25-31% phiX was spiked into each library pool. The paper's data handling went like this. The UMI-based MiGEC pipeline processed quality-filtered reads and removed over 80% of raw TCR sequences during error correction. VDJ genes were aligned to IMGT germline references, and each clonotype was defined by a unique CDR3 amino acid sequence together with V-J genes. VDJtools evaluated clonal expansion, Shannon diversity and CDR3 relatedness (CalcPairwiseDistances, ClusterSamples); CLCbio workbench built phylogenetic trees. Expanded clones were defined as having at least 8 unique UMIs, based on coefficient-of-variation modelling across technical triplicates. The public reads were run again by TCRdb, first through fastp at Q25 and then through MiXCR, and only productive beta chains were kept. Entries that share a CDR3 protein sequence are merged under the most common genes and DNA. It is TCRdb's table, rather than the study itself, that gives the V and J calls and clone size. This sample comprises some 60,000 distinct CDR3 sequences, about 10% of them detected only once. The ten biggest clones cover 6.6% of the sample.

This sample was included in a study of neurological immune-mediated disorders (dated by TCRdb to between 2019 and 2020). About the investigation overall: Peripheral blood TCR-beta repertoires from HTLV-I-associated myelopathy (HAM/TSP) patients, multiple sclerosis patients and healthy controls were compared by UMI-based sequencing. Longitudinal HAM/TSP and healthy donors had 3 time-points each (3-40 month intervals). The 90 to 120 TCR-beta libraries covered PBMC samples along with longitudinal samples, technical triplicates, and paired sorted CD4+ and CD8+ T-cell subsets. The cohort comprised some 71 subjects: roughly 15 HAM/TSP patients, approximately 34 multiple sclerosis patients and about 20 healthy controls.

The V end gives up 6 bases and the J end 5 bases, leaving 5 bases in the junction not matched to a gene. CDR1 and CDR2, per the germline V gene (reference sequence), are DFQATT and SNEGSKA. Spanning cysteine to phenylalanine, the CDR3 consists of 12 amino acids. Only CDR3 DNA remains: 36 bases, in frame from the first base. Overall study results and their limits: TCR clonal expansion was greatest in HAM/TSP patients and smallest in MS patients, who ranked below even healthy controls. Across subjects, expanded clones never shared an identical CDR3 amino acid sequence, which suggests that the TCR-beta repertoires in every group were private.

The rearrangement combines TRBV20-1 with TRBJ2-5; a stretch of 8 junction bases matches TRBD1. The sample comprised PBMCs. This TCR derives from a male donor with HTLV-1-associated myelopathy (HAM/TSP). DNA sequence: TGCAGTGCCCCCAGGGGGCTTGAGACCCAGTACTTC. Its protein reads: CSAPRGLETQYF.